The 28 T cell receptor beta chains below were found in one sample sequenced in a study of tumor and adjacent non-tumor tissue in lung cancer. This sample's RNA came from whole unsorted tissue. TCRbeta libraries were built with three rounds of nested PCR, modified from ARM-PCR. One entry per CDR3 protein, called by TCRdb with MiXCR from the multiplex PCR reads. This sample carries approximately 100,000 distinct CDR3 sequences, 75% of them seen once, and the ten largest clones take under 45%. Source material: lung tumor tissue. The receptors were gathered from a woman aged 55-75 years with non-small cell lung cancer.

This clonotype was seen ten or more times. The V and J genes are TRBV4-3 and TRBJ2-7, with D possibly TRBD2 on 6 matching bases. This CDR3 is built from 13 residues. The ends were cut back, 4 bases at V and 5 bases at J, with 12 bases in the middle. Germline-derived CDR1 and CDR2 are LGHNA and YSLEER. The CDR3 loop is CASSLGTGDEQYF. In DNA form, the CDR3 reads TGCGCCAGCAGCCTGGGGACTGGGGACGAGCAGTACTTC.

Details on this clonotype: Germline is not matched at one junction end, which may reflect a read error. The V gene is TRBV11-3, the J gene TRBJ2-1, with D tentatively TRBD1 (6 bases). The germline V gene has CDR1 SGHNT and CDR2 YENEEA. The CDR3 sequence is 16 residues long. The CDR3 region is CTSSNEGTRVYNEQFF. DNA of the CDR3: TGTACCAGCAGCAATGAGGGGACAAGGGTTTACAATGAGCAATTCTTC.

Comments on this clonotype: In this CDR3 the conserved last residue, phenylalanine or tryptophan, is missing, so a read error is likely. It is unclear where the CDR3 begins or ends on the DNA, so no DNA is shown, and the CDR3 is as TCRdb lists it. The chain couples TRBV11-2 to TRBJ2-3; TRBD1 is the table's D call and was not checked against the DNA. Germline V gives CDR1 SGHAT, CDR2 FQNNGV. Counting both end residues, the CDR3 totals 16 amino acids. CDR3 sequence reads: CASSLRSQVSTDTQYL.

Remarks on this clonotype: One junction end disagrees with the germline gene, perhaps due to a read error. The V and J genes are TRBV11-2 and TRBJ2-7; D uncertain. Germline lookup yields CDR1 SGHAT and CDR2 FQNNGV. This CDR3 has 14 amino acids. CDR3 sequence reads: CASSWNRGAYEQYF. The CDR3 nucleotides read TGTGCCAGCAGTTGGAACCGCGGAGCATACGAACAGTACTTC.

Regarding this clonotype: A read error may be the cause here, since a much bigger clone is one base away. CDR3 DNA: TGTGCCAGCAGTTACTCGGGGAACCAAGGCTACGAGCAGAACTTC. Protein sequence: CASSYSGNQGYEQNF. This chain links TRBV6-2 or TRBV6-3 with TRBJ2-7; D unresolved. This CDR3 has 15 residues. The V gene's germline CDR1 is MNHEY and CDR2 SVGEGT.

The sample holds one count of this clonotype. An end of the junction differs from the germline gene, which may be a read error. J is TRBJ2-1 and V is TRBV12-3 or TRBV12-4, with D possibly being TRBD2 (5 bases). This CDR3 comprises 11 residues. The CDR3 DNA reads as TGTGTCAGCAGTCGAATCGGGGAGCAGTTGTTC. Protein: CVSSRIGEQLF.

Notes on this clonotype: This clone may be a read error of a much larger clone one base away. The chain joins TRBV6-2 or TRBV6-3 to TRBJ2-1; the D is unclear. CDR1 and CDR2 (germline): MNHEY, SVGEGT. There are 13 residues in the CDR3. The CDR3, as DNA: TGTGTCAGCAGTCTCGGACCCCCCAATGAGCAGTTCTTC. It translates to CVSSLGPPNEQFF.

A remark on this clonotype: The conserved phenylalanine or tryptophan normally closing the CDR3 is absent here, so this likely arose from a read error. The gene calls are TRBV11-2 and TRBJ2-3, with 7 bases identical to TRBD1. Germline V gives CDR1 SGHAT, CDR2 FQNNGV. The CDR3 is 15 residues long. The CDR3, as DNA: TGTGCCAACAGCCTAGGGGCAGGGGGAACGGATACGCAGTATTCT. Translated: CANSLGAGGTDTQYS.

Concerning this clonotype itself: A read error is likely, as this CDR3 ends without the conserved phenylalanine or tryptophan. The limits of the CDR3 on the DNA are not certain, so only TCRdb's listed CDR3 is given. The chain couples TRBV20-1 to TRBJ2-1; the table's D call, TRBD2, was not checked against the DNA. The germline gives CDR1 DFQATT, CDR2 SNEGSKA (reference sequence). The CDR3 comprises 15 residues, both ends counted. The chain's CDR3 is CSARDLEGVGDEQFL.

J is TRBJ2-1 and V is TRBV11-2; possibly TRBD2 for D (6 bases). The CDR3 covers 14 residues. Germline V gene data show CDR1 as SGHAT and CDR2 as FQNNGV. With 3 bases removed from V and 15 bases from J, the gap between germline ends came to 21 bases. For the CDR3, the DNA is TGTGCCAGCAGCTTTAGCGGTTCCTACAATGATCGGTTCTTC. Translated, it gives CASSFSGSYNDRFF. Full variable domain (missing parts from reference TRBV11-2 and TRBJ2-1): EAGVAQSPRYKIIEKRQSVAFWCNPISGHATLYWYQQILGQGPKLLIQFQNNGVVDDSQLPKDRFSAERLKGVDSTLKIQPAKLEDSAVYLCASSFSGSYNDRFFGPGTRLTVL.

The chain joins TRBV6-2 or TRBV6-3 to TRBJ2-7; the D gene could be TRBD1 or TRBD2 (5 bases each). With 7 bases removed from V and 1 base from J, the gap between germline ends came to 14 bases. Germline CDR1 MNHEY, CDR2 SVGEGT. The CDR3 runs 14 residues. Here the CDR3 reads CASNMGTESYEQYF. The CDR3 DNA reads TGTGCCAGCAATATGGGGACGGAGTCCTACGAGCAGTACTTC.

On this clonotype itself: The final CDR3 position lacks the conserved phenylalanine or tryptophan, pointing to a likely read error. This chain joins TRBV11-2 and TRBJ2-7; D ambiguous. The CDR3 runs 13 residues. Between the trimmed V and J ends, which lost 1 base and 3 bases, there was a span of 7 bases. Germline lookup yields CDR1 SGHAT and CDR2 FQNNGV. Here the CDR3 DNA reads TGTGCCAGCAGCTTAGTTCAAGGCTACGAGCAGTACTTA. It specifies CASSLVQGYEQYL.

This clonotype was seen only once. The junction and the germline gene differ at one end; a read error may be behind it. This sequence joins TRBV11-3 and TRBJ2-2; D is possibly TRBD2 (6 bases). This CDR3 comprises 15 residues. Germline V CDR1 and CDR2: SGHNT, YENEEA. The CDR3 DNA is TGTGCCGGCAGTCTCGGGACGGGAGTAACCGGGGAGCTGCTTTTT. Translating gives CAGSLGTGVTGELLF.

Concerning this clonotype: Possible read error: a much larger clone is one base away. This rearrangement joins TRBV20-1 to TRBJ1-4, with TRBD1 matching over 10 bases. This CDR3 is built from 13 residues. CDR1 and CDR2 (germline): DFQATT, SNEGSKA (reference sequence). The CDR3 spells CGSDRGQGVKLFF. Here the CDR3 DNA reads TGCGGTTCAGACAGGGGGCAAGGGGTAAAACTGTTTTTT.

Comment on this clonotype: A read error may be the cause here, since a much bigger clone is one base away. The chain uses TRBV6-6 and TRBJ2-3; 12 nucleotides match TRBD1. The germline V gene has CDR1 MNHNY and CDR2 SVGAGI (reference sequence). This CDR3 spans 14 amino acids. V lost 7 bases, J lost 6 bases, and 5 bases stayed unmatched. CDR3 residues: CASTWDRGRDTQYF. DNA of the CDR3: TGTGCCAGCACCTGGGACAGGGGGCGTGATACGCAGTATTTT.

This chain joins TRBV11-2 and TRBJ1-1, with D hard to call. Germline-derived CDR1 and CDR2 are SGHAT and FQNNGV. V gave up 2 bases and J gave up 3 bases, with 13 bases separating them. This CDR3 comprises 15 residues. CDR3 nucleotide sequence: TGTGCCAGCAGCTTACATTCGTCAACGTACACTGAAGCTTTCTTT. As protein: CASSLHSSTYTEAFF.

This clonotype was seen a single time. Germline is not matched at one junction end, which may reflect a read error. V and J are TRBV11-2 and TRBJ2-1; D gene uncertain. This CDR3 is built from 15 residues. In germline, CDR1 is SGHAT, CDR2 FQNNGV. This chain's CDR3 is CASTLFPTASNDQFF. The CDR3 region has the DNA TGTGCCAGCACCCTCTTCCCCACGGCTTCCAATGACCAGTTCTTC.

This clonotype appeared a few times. This CDR3 reads CSGTATGSYDHTF. The DNA of the CDR3 is TGCAGCGGGACGGCGACAGGGAGCTATGACCACACCTTC. The gene calls are TRBV29-1 and TRBJ1-2; 7 nucleotides line up with TRBD1. This CDR3 spans 13 amino acids. V lost 7 bases and J lost 12; bases outside the gene matches: 17. Germline V gives CDR1 SQVTM, CDR2 ANQGSEA.

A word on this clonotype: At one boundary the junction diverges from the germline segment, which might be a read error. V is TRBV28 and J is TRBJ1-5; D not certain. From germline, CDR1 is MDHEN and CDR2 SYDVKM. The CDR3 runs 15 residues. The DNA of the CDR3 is TGTGCCAGCAGCAAGATACAGACTAGCAATCAGCCCCAGCACTTT. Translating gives CASSKIQTSNQPQHF.

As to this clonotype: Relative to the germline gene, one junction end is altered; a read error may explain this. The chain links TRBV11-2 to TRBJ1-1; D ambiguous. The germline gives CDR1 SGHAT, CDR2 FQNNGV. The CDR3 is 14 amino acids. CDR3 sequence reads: CASSPNVVNSEAFF. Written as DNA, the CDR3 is TGTGCCAGCAGTCCGAATGTGGTGAACAGTGAAGCTTTCTTT.

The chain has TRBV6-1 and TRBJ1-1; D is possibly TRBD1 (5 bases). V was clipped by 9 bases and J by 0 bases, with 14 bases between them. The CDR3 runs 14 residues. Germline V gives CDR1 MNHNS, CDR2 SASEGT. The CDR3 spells CASSYDSLNTEAFF. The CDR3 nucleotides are TGTGCCAGTAGCTACGACAGCCTGAACACTGAAGCTTTCTTT.

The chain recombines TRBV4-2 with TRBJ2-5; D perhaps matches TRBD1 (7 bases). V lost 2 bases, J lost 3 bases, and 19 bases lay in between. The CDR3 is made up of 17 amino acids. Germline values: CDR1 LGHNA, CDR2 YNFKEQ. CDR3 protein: CASSQTSLAGGKETQYF. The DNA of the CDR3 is TGTGCCAGCAGCCAAACCTCACTAGCAGGGGGAAAAGAGACCCAGTACTTC.

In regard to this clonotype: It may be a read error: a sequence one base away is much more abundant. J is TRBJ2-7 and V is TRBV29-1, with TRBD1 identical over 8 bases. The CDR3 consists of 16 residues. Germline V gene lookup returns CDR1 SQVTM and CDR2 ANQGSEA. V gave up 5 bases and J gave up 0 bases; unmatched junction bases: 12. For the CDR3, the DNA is TGCAGCGTTCAAGGCGGACAGGGATACAGCTCCTACGAGCAGTACTTC. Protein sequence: CSVQGGQGYSSYEQYF.

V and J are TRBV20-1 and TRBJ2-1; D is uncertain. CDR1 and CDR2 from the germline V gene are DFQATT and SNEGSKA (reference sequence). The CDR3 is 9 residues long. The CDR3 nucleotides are TGCACTATTGGGAATGAGCAGTTCTTC. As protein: CTIGNEQFF.

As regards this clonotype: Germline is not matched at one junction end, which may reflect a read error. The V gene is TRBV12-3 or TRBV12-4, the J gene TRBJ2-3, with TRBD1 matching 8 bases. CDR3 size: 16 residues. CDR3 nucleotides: TGTGCTAGCAGTTCAACCGGGACAGGTGCGACAGATACGCACTATTTT. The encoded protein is CASSSTGTGATDTHYF.

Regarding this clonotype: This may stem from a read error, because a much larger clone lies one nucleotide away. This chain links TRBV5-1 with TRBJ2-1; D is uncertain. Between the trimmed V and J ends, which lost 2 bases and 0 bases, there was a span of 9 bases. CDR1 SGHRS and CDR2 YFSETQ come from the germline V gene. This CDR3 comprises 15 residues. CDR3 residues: CASSFTLISYNEQFF. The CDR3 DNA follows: TGCGCCAGCAGCTTTACGCTTATCTCCTACAATGAGCAGTTCTTC.

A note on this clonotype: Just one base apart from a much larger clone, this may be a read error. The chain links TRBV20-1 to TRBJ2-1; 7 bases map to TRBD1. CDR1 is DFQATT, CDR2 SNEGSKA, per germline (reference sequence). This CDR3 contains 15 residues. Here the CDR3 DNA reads TGCAATGCTAGAGATCTCAAAGACAGGGATAATGAGCAGTTCTTC. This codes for CNARDLKDRDNEQFF.

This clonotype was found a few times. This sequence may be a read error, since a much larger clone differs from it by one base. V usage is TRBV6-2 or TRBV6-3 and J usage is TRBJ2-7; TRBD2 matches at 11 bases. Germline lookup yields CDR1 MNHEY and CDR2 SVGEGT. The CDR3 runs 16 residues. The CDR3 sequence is CTSSPRLAGRSYEQYF. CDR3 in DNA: TGTACCAGCAGTCCGCGACTAGCGGGAAGGTCCTACGAGCAGTACTTC.